This is a list of T cell receptor beta chains from one sample in a study of cytomegalovirus exposure and HLA in healthy donors. Clones were read by immunoSEQ multiplex PCR, and TCRdb kept only the in-frame ones, dropping some. The top ten clones hold 3% of a sample with some 150,000 clones, over 60% of them seen once. Sequences were obtained from PBMCs. These receptors all come from a woman aged 30 to 39 in good health and CMV-seropositive. The CDR3 runs from the conserved cysteine through the conserved F or W. The D gene is left open where the match is weak. Clone size is stated in some rows and not others, as once, few, many or a class when expanded.

V	size	D	J	CDR3	DNA
TRBV11-3	-	-	TRBJ2-3	CASSFGGGADTQYF	TGTGCCAGCAGCTTCGGAGGGGGGGCAGATACGCAGTATTTT
TRBV29-1	-	-	TRBJ1-1	CSARWDSPTEAFF	TGCAGCGCCCGTTGGGACTCACCGACTGAAGCTTTCTTT
TRBV18	few	-	TRBJ2-2	CASSLHRVNTGELFF	TGTGCCAGCTCCTTACACAGAGTTAACACCGGGGAGCTGTTTTTT
TRBV2	-	-	TRBJ1-5	CASSLQGTGQPQHF	TGTGCCAGCAGTCTGCAGGGAACGGGTCAGCCCCAGCATTTT
TRBV7-9	-	-	TRBJ2-3	CASSPIDSIMKYF	TGTGCCAGCAGCCCCATCGACAGCATTATGAAGTATTTT
TRBV2	-	-	TRBJ2-1	CASRGGSSYNEQFF	TGTGCCAGCAGAGGCGGAAGCTCCTACAATGAGCAGTTCTTC
TRBV7-2	-	TRBD1	TRBJ2-7	CASRTPGTGGRSYEQYF	TGTGCCAGCAGAACTCCCGGGACAGGGGGTCGCTCCTACGAGCAGTACTTC
TRBV10-1	few	TRBD2	TRBJ2-7	CASSAEASGRNEQYF	TGCGCCAGCAGCGCCGAGGCTAGCGGGAGGAACGAGCAGTACTTC
TRBV9	-	-	TRBJ2-7	CASSVAGGLLDEQYF	TGTGCCAGCAGCGTAGCTGGGGGCCTTTTAGACGAGCAGTACTTC
TRBV6-4	-	-	TRBJ1-2	CASSPDSSSYGYTF	TGTGCCAGCAGTCCTGACAGTAGTTCCTATGGCTACACCTTC
TRBV2	once	-	TRBJ2-2	CASSVRTGELFF	TGTGCCAGCAGTGTTCGGACCGGGGAGCTGTTTTTT
TRBV9	-	-	TRBJ2-2	CASADTTGELFF	TGTGCCAGCGCCGACACCACCGGGGAGCTGTTTTTT
TRBV9	few	-	TRBJ1-1	CASSVASSREAFF	TGTGCCAGCAGCGTAGCCAGTTCACGCGAAGCTTTCTTT
TRBV7-9	few	TRBD2	TRBJ2-1	CASSPGGYNEQFF	TGTGCCAGCAGCCCCGGGGGGTACAATGAGCAGTTCTTC
TRBV5-4	-	TRBD2	TRBJ2-7	CASSLGTGGGLYEQYF	TGTGCCAGCAGCTTGGGTACGGGGGGAGGATTGTACGAGCAGTACTTC
TRBV4-2	-	TRBD2	TRBJ2-1	CASSQVGTSGRIYEQFF	TGTGCCAGCAGCCAAGTAGGGACTAGCGGGAGAATTTATGAGCAGTTCTTC
TRBV18	-	-	TRBJ2-7	CASSPGQDYEQYF	TGTGCCAGCTCACCAGGGCAGGACTACGAGCAGTACTTC
TRBV2	-	TRBD1	TRBJ1-4	CASSDRGFNEKLFF	TGTGCCAGCAGCGACAGGGGCTTTAATGAAAAACTGTTTTTT
TRBV29-1	-	-	TRBJ1-5	CSVVRWAGNQPQHF	TGCAGCGTGGTCCGTTGGGCTGGCAATCAGCCCCAGCATTTT
TRBV15	-	-	TRBJ1-2	CATTTGRNYGYTF	TGTGCCACCACGACAGGACGGAACTATGGCTACACCTTC
TRBV27	few	TRBD2	TRBJ2-3	CASSFFGTSGGVIDTQYF	TGTGCCAGCAGCTTCTTTGGGACTAGCGGGGGGGTTATAGATACGCAGTATTTT
TRBV7-8	-	-	TRBJ2-1	CASNLIRGNNEQFF	TGTGCCAGCAACCTAATAAGGGGGAACAATGAGCAGTTCTTC
TRBV20-1	few	TRBD1	TRBJ1-2	CSAKDRVGYTF	TGCAGTGCTAAGGACAGGGTTGGCTACACCTTC
TRBV29-1	-	TRBD2	TRBJ2-7	CSVGTIAGVYEQYF	TGCAGCGTTGGGACCATAGCGGGAGTCTACGAGCAGTACTTC
TRBV7-9	-	-	TRBJ2-1	CASSPPGQEQFF	TGTGCCAGCAGCCCCCCGGGTCAGGAGCAGTTCTTC
TRBV13	few	-	TRBJ2-4	CASGVGGAKNIQYF	TGTGCCAGTGGGGTCGGCGGGGCCAAAAACATTCAGTACTTC
TRBV5-3	-	-	TRBJ1-5	CARSLPPNQPQHF	TGTGCCAGAAGCTTGCCTCCTAATCAGCCCCAGCATTTT
TRBV2	-	-	TRBJ2-1	CASSDLGGGPNEQFF	TGTGCCAGCAGTGATTTAGGGGGGGGGCCTAACGAGCAGTTCTTC
TRBV19	-	-	TRBJ1-2	CASSPRFPPDYGYTF	TGTGCCAGTAGTCCCCGTTTTCCCCCTGACTATGGCTACACCTTC
TRBV11-2	-	TRBD1	TRBJ2-1	CASIESWDRVYNEQFF	TGTGCCAGCATCGAATCCTGGGACAGGGTCTACAATGAGCAGTTCTTC
TRBV30	-	-	TRBJ1-3	CAWGSFGGRRNTIYF	TGTGCCTGGGGGTCGTTCGGAGGGCGAAGGAACACCATATATTTT